This T cell receptor beta chain was identified in a study of CD8 T cells in ankylosing spondylitis. Germline loops: CDR1 SGHTA, CDR2 FQGNSA. V dropped 5 bases and J dropped 8; count of bases not matched to a gene: 9. CDR3 length equals 14 residues. Findings and caveats of the study: Ankylosing spondylitis blood seemed to carry a telltale TCR beta motif made of fewer than ten highly homologous variants.

There are a few counts of this clonotype. The antigen is unknown. TCRdb reprocessed the 5' RACE reads via MiXCR and lists one record per CDR3 protein. The sample yields some 840,000 distinct CDR3 sequences, about 12% seen once. Sequencing input: blood, either unsorted or a sorted T cell fraction (not recorded which). V and J are TRBV7-2 and TRBJ2-5; 9 nucleotides agree with TRBD1. The clonotype originates from a male donor with ankylosing spondylitis. In DNA form, the CDR3 reads TGTGCCAGCAGCACAGGACAGGGGCCCCCAACCCAGTACTTC. This gives the protein CASSTGQGPPTQYF.